Ten or more counts support the clone carrying this T cell receptor (beta chain). What it binds is unknown. The record originates from a study of Graves' ophthalmopathy and Graves' hyperthyroidism. Study details: Peripheral blood samples were taken at initial diagnosis, before any treatment. Study results and caveats: The study's model predicted ophthalmopathy progression at about 68% sensitivity and 72.22% specificity.

The germline gives CDR1 SNHLY, CDR2 FYNNEI. This CDR3 has 11 amino acids. V lost 8 bases and J lost 8; bases outside the gene matches: 3. Being free of ophthalmopathy for 18 months of follow-up defined stable hyperthyroidism. Clinical symptoms, serum thyroxine, TRAb, thyroid ultrasound and orbital computed tomography formed the basis of diagnosis. For repertoire sequencing, the TCR beta CDR3 regions were amplified from RNA transcripts. Investigators did first-round RT-PCR with HTBI primers, then second-round multiplex PCR. TCRdb re-analysed the multiplex PCR reads in MiXCR, keeping a single row per CDR3 protein. The data show hundreds of thousands of distinct CDR3 sequences, under 25% seen once.

The TCR originated in a woman aged 18-29 years with stable Graves' hyperthyroidism. Specimen: peripheral blood. The chain has TRBV2 and TRBJ1-2, with 9 nucleotides matching TRBD1. In DNA, the CDR3 is TGTGCCAGCCGGACAGGGGAAGGCTACACCTTC. Translating gives CASRTGEGYTF.